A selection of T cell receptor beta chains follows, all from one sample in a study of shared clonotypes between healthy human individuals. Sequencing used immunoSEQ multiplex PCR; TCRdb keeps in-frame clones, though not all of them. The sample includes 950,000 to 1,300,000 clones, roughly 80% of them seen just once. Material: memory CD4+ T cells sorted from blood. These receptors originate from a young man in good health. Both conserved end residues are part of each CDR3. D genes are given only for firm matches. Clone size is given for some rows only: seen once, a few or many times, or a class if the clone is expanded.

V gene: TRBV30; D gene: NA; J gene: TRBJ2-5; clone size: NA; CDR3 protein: CAWAGYQETQYF; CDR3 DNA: TGTGCCTGGGCCGGTTACCAAGAGACCCAGTACTTC
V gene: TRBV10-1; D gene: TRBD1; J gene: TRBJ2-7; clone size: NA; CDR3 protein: CASSDSDRGGQYF; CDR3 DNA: TGCGCCAGCAGTGATTCCGACAGGGGCGGGCAGTACTTC
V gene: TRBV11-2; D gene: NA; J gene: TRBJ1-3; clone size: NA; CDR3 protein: CASSSPNWNDYSGNTIYF; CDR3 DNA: TGTGCCAGCAGCTCGCCCAATTGGAACGATTACTCTGGAAACACCATATATTTT
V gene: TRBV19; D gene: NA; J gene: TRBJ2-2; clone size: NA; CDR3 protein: CASSIFASTGELFF; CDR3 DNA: TGTGCCAGTAGTATTTTCGCTTCCACCGGGGAGCTGTTTTTT
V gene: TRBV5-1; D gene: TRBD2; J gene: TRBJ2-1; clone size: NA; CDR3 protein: CASSLENQRGSYNEQFF; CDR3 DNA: TGCGCCAGCAGCTTGGAGAATCAGCGGGGCTCCTACAATGAGCAGTTCTTC
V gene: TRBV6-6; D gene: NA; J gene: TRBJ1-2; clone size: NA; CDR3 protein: CASSYSDGYTF; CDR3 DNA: TGTGCCAGCAGTTACTCAGATGGCTACACCTTC
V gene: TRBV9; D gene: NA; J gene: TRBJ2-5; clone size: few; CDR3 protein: CASSPQDETQYF; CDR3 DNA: TGTGCCAGCAGCCCCCAGGATGAGACCCAGTACTTC
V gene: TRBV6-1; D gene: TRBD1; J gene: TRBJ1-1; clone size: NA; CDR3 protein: CASRGQGMTEAFF; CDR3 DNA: TGTGCCAGCAGGGGACAGGGGATGACTGAAGCTTTCTTT
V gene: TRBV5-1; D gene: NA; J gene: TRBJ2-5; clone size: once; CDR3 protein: CASSLDRERDQYF; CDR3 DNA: TGCGCCAGCAGCTTGGACAGGGAGAGAGACCAGTACTTC
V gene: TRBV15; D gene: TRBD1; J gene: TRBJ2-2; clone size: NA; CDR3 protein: CATSRDMGQGYTGELFF; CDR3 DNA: TGTGCCACCAGCAGAGATATGGGACAGGGATATACCGGGGAGCTGTTTTTT
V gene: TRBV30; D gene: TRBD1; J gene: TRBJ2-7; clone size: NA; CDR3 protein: CAWSVRGTGGSEQYF; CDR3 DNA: TGTGCCTGGAGTGTACGTGGGACAGGGGGTAGCGAGCAGTACTTC
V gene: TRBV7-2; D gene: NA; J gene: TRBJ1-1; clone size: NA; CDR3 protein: CASSNRGSATEAFF; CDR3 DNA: TGTGCCAGCAGCAACCGGGGGTCGGCCACTGAAGCTTTCTTT
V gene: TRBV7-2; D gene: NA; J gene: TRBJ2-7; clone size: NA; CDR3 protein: CASSSAGGEQYF; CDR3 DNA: TGTGCCAGCAGCTCTGCAGGTGGGGAGCAGTACTTC
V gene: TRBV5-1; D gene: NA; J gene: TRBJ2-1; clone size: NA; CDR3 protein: CASYGNGNNEQFF; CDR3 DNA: TGCGCCAGCTACGGGAATGGAAACAATGAGCAGTTCTTC
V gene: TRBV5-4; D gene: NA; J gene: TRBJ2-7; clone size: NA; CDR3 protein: CASSSNAGRSYEQYF; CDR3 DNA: TGTGCCAGCAGCTCTAATGCGGGGCGCTCCTACGAGCAGTACTTC
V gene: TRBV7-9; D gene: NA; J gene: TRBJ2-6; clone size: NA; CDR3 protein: CASSLAGTSNVLTF; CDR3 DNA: TGTGCCAGCAGCTTGGCAGGAACCTCCAACGTCCTGACTTTC
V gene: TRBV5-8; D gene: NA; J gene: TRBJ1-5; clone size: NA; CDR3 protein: CASSLSVTGNQPQHF; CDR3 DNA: TGTGCCAGCAGCTTGTCGGTAACAGGGAATCAGCCCCAGCATTTT
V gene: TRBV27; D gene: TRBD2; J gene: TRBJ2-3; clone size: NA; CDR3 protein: CASSPYTGGPFGTDTQYF; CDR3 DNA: TGTGCCAGCAGTCCCTATACGGGGGGACCTTTCGGGACAGATACGCAGTATTTT
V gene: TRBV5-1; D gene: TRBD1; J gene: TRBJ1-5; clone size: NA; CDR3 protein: CASSLGTGVGQPQHF; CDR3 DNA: TGCGCCAGCAGCTTAGGGACAGGGGTAGGGCAGCCCCAGCATTTT
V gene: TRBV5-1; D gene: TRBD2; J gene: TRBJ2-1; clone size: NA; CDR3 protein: CASMGGSGNYNEQFF; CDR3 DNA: TGCGCCAGCATGGGGGGTAGCGGGAACTACAATGAGCAGTTCTTC
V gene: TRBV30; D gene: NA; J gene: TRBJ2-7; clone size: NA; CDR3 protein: CAWTPLGGLSYEQYF; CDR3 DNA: TGTGCCTGGACCCCACTGGGGGGCCTGTCCTACGAGCAGTACTTC
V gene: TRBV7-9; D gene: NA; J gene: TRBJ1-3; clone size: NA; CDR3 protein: CASSPGDTIYF; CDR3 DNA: TGTGCCAGCAGCCCGGGGGACACCATATATTTT
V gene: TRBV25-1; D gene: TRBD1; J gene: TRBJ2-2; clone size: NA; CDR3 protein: CASSEQGALTGELFF; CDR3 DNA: TGTGCCAGCAGTGAACAGGGGGCGCTCACCGGGGAGCTGTTTTTT
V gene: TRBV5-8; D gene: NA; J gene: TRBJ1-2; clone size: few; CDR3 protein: CASSLGWNLNYGYTF; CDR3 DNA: TGTGCCAGCAGCCTAGGGTGGAATCTTAACTATGGCTACACCTTC
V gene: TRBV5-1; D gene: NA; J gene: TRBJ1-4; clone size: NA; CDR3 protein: CASSLPEVNNEKLFF; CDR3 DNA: TGCGCCAGCAGCTTGCCGGAGGTCAATAATGAAAAACTGTTTTTT
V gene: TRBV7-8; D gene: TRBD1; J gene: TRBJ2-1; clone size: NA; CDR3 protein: CASSFRQGTNEQFF; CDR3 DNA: TGTGCCAGCAGCTTTCGACAGGGAACGAATGAGCAGTTCTTC
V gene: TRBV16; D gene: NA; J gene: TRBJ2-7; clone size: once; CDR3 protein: CASRPPGPYEQYF; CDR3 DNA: TGTGCCAGCAGACCCCCCGGGCCCTACGAGCAGTACTTC